The 9 T cell receptor beta chains below come from one sample, sequenced in a study of shared clonotypes between healthy human individuals. Generated by immunoSEQ multiplex PCR, the TCRdb table keeps only in-frame clones and is missing some. The profile shows around 750,000 clones, approximately 74% of them singletons. The sequenced material came from memory CD4+ T cells sorted from blood. Subset denoted: CD45RA-negative fraction. These receptors originate from a woman aged 25 to 39 in good health.

The V and J genes are TRBV6-1 and TRBJ1-5; TRBD1 agrees at 7 bases. This CDR3 comprises 15 residues. CDR1 MNHNS and CDR2 SASEGT come from the germline V gene. V shed 1 base and J 3 bases; nucleotides not matched to a gene: 3. The CDR3 nucleotides are TGTGCCAGCAGTGAAGGACAGGGACACAATCAGCCCCAGCATTTT. Its translation: CASSEGQGHNQPQHF.

V usage is TRBV21-1 and J usage is TRBJ1-3. TRBV21-1 is described as a pseudogene. CDR3 length equals 14 residues. The CDR3 is CASSNTGSGNTIYF. The CDR3 DNA reads TGTGCCAGCAGCAATACCGGCTCTGGAAACACCATATATTTT.

The chain links TRBV7-9 to TRBJ2-1, with 7 bases aligning to TRBD2. The CDR3 covers 14 residues. V shed 4 bases and J 6 bases; nucleotides not matched to a gene: 6. Germline V CDR1 and CDR2: SEHNR, FQNEAQ (reference sequence). The CDR3 loop reads CASSSGLAANEQFF. CDR3 sequence (DNA): TGTGCCAGCAGCTCAGGCCTAGCGGCCAATGAGCAGTTCTTC.

This chain uses TRBV4-1 with TRBJ2-2, with 9 bases identical to TRBD1. Trimming cost V 9 bases and J 4 bases; bases outside gene matches: 9. Germline V lookup: CDR1 MGHRA, CDR2 YSYEKL. This CDR3 is 15 amino acids long. The CDR3 loop is CASFPGQGATGELFF. The CDR3 bases are TGCGCCAGTTTTCCGGGACAGGGCGCCACCGGGGAGCTGTTTTTT.

This chain connects TRBV7-9 to TRBJ2-7, with 7 positions matching TRBD2. Germline-derived CDR1 and CDR2 are SEHNR and FQNEAQ (reference sequence). This CDR3 spans 17 amino acids. V lost 5 bases to trimming and J lost 2 bases; unmatched junction nucleotides: 15. CDR3 loop: CASSRGGAGERAYEQYF. CDR3 nucleotide sequence: TGTGCCAGCAGCCGCGGAGGGGCGGGAGAGAGGGCCTACGAGCAGTACTTC.

The chain recombines TRBV11-2 with TRBJ2-2; 10 bases are shared with TRBD2. V trimming: 2 bases; J trimming: 6 bases; junction bases outside the gene matches: 3. The germline V gene has CDR1 SGHAT and CDR2 FQNNGV. The CDR3 has 15 amino acids. The CDR3 spells CASSLQGTSAGELFF. CDR3 DNA sequence: TGTGCCAGCAGCTTACAGGGGACTAGCGCCGGGGAGCTGTTTTTT. Full variable domain (missing parts from reference TRBV11-2 and TRBJ2-2): EAGVAQSPRYKIIEKRQSVAFWCNPISGHATLYWYQQILGQGPKLLIQFQNNGVVDDSQLPKDRFSAERLKGVDSTLKIQPAKLEDSAVYLCASSLQGTSAGELFFGEGSRLTVL.

This rearrangement joins TRBV5-1 to TRBJ2-1; no reliable D call. This CDR3 is built from 14 residues. V was shortened by 0 bases and J by 7 bases, with 11 bases between the two germline ends. Germline values: CDR1 SGHRS, CDR2 YFSETQ. This CDR3 is CASSLALLWNEQFF. The CDR3 DNA is TGCGCCAGCAGCTTGGCACTCCTTTGGAATGAGCAGTTCTTC.

The CDR3 reads CASSLDVGAGQPQHF. In DNA, the CDR3 is TGTGCCAGCAGCCTTGACGTGGGGGCAGGTCAGCCCCAGCATTTT. The chain uses TRBV28 and TRBJ1-5; D may be TRBD1 (6 bases). The CDR3 is 15 residues long. Germline V CDR1 and CDR2: MDHEN, SYDVKM. The V end was cut by 6 bases, the J end by 6 bases, with 18 bases between.

The table lists this clone with a few counts. The genes are TRBV6-6 and TRBJ2-3; TRBD1 agrees at 9 bases. J gave up 1 base and V 2 bases, and 1 base lay outside the gene matches. Germline V gene data show CDR1 as MNHNY and CDR2 as SVGAGI (reference sequence). The CDR3 consists of 15 residues. CDR3 in amino acids: CASSYRTGGTDTQYF. The CDR3, as DNA: TGTGCCAGCAGTTACCGGACAGGGGGCACAGATACGCAGTATTTT.